The source of this T cell receptor beta chain is a study of cytomegalovirus exposure and HLA in healthy donors. With 60 Vbeta and 13 Jbeta primers, the PCR was carried out. The repertoire was sequenced with immunoSEQ multiplex PCR; TCRdb's copy has only in-frame clones and lacks some. The repertoire consists of approximately 100,000 clones, with 75% occurring once and the leading ten covering about 10%. In germline, CDR1 is SGDLS, CDR2 YYNGEE. The CDR3 contains 13 residues. Trimming left V 3 bases short and J 6 bases short, with 12 bases between. The clonotype was recovered from a man aged 50 or older in good health and CMV-seronegative. Sequences were obtained from PBMCs. V is TRBV9 and J is TRBJ1-1; no clear D. The CDR3 is CASSAVVSSEAFF. CDR3 nucleotide sequence: TGTGCCAGCAGCGCCGTAGTGAGCTCTGAAGCTTTCTTT.